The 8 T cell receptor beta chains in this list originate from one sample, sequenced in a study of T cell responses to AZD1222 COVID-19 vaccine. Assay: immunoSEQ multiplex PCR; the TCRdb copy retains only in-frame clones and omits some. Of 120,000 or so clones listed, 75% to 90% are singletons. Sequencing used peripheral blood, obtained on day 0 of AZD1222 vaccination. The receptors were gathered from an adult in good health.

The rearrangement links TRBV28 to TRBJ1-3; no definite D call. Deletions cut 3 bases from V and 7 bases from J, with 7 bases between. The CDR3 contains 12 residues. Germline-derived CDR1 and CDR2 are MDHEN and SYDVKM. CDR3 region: CASSLAGNTIYF. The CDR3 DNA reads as TGTGCCAGCAGTTTGGCCGGGAACACCATATATTTT.

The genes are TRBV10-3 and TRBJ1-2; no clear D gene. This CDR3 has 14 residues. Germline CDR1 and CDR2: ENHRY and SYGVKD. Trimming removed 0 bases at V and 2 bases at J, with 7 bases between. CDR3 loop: CAISESSANYGYTF. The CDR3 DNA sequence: TGTGCCATCAGTGAGTCGTCGGCAAACTATGGCTACACCTTC.

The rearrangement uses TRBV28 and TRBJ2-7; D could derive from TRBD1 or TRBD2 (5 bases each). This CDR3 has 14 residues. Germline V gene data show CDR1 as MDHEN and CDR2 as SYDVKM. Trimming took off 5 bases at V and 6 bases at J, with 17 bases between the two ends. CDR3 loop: CASSRTGRWGEQYF. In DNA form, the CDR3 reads TGTGCCAGCAGTAGAACGGGACGGTGGGGCGAGCAGTACTTC.

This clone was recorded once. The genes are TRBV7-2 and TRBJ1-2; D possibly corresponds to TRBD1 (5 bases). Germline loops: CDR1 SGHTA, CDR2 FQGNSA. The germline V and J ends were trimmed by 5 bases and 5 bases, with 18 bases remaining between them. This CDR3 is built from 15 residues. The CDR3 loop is CASSETSDTLYGYTF. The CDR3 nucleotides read TGTGCCAGCAGCGAAACCTCGGACACCCTGTATGGCTACACCTTC.

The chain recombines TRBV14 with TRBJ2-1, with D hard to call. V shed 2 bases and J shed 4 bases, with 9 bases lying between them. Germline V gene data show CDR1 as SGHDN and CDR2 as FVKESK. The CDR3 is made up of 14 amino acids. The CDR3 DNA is TGTGCCAGCAGCCAAACCCTCTTTTACAATGAGCAGTTCTTC. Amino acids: CASSQTLFYNEQFF.

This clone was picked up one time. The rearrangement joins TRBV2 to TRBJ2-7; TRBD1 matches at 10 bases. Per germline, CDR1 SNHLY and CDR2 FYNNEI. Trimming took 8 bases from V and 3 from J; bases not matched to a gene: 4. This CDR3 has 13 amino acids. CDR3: CASGGDRGYEQYF. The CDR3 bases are TGTGCCAGCGGGGGGGACAGGGGCTACGAGCAGTACTTC.

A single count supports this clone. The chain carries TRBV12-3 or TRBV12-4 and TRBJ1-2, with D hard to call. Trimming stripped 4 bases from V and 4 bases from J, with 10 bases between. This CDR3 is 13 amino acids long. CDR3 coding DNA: TGTGCCAGCAGTTACGGACTGATCTATGGCTACACCTTC. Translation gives CASSYGLIYGYTF.

CDR3 sequence: CASSSDPWDRRGQPQHF. CDR3 in DNA: TGTGCCAGCAGCTCAGATCCCTGGGACAGGAGGGGTCAGCCCCAGCATTTT. The rearrangement links TRBV7-9 to TRBJ1-5; 8 positions agree with TRBD1. Germline CDR1 and CDR2: SEHNR and FQNEAQ (reference sequence). The CDR3 totals 17 residues. With V trimmed by 4 bases and J by 6 bases, 14 bases remained unmatched.